A selection of T cell receptor beta chains follows, all from one sample in a study of early T cells in non-severe SARS-CoV-2 infection. Each CDR3 protein is one row after TCRdb ran MiXCR on the 5' RACE reads. The sample contains 70,000 to 85,000 distinct CDR3 sequences, less than 15% of which appear only once. The material sequenced was whole blood, taken at baseline. The source is an adult who was a healthcare worker with PCR-confirmed SARS-CoV-2 infection or an uninfected control (not recorded which). The donor label of this sample is uncertain. Both conserved end residues are part of each CDR3. The D gene is left open where the match is weak. The listing skips clone size in some rows; elsewhere it reads once, few, many or a size class.

j_gene | d_gene | abundance | v_gene | CDR3aa | CDR3nt
TRBJ1-1 | NA | many | TRBV29-1 | CSAPLKGGMTEAFF | TGCAGCGCCCCCCTGAAGGGGGGTATGACTGAAGCTTTCTTT
TRBJ1-6 | NA | many | TRBV27 | CASSFGGSYSPLHF | TGTGCCAGCAGTTTTGGGGGTAGTTATTCACCCCTCCACTTT
TRBJ2-5 | NA | many | TRBV5-6 | CASSLSSETQYF | TGTGCCAGCAGCTTGTCATCGGAGACCCAGTACTTC
TRBJ2-3 | TRBD2 | many | TRBV3-1 | CASRPGRGGQDTQYF | TGTGCCAGCAGACCAGGGCGGGGGGGCCAAGATACGCAGTATTTT
TRBJ2-2 | NA | NA | TRBV2 | CASPARTGELFF | TGTGCCAGTCCGGCTAGGACCGGGGAGCTGTTTTTT
TRBJ2-2 | NA | few | TRBV11-3 | CASSRGAYGELFF | TGTGCCAGCAGCAGGGGCGCCTACGGGGAGCTGTTTTTT
TRBJ2-7 | NA | few | TRBV7-8 | CASLGPRGKYF | TGTGCCAGCCTCGGGCCCCGCGGAAAGTACTTC
TRBJ1-1 | NA | NA | TRBV4-1 | CASSHPMDRNTEAFF | TGCGCCAGCAGCCACCCAATGGACAGGAACACTGAAGCTTTCTTT
TRBJ2-1 | NA | few | TRBV20-1 | CSANGRAAEQFF | TGCAGTGCTAACGGTCGTGCAGCAGAGCAGTTCTTC
TRBJ2-3 | NA | NA | TRBV9 | CASSVGAAVSGDTQYF | TGTGCCAGCAGCGTAGGGGCAGCTGTTAGTGGGGATACGCAGTATTTT
TRBJ2-7 | TRBD1 | few | TRBV4-3 | CASSYTGESYEQYF | TGCGCCAGCAGCTATACAGGGGAGTCCTACGAGCAGTACTTC
TRBJ1-4 | NA | few | TRBV19 | CASNLGQLNEKLFF | TGTGCCAGTAACCTCGGACAGCTTAATGAAAAACTGTTTTTT
TRBJ2-1 | NA | NA | TRBV20-1 | CSANPAGRSYNEQFF | TGCAGTGCTAACCCCGCGGGAAGGTCCTACAATGAGCAGTTCTTC
TRBJ1-2 | NA | few | TRBV7-2 | CASSFDLQNGYTF | TGTGCCAGCAGCTTCGATCTACAGAATGGCTACACCTTC
TRBJ1-3 | TRBD1 | many | TRBV7-2 | CASSPARTGLSSGNTIYF | TGTGCCAGCAGCCCAGCCAGGACAGGCCTTTCCTCTGGAAACACCATATATTTT
TRBJ2-1 | NA | NA | TRBV5-6 | CASSPGATSYNEQFF | TGTGCCAGCAGCCCGGGGGCGACCTCCTACAATGAGCAGTTCTTC
TRBJ2-1 | TRBD2 | NA | TRBV6-2/TRBV6-3 | CASSYSKREGAYNEQFF | TGTGCCAGCAGTTACTCGAAACGGGAGGGAGCATACAATGAGCAGTTCTTC
TRBJ2-7 | TRBD2 | NA | TRBV18 | CASSPPRTSGPYEQYF | TGTGCCAGCTCACCACCGAGGACTAGCGGCCCCTACGAGCAGTACTTC
TRBJ2-5 | NA | many | TRBV11-2 | CASRTFRTFTSWGIPGETQYF | TGTGCCAGCAGAACCTTCCGGACATTCACCTCCTGGGGGATACCGGGGGAGACCCAGTACTTC
TRBJ2-7 | NA | few | TRBV25-1 | CATAPQGVLYEQYF | TGTGCCACCGCGCCACAGGGCGTACTGTACGAGCAGTACTTC
TRBJ2-1 | NA | NA | TRBV4-2 | CASSQSEGGPSPNEQFF | TGTGCCAGCAGCCAAAGTGAGGGGGGGCCTTCTCCCAATGAGCAGTTCTTC
TRBJ1-2 | NA | NA | TRBV19 | CASSITGAVFNYGYTF | TGTGCCAGTAGTATAACTGGGGCAGTTTTTAACTATGGCTACACCTTC
TRBJ2-7 | NA | many | TRBV6-2/TRBV6-3 | CASSYSGEQYF | TGTGCCAGCAGTTACTCAGGGGAGCAGTACTTC